The 4 T cell receptor beta chains below were found in one sample sequenced in a study of control samples from healthy donors and cancer patients. Using immunoSEQ multiplex PCR, the repertoire was profiled, and TCRdb retains in-frame clones only, with some absent. The top ten hold 6.5% of the sample, which has approximately 98,000 clones, almost 85% seen once. Material: blood. These receptors all come from a man aged 18-30 years in good health.

V usage is TRBV7-2 and J usage is TRBJ2-1; the match to TRBD2 covers 13 bases. V lost 5 bases to trimming and J lost 2 bases; unmatched junction nucleotides: 12. CDR3 length: 19 residues. Germline V gene lookup returns CDR1 SGHTA and CDR2 FQGNSA. DNA of the CDR3: TGTGCCAGCAGCCGCAAGGGGACTAGCGGGACGATAACCTACAATGAGCAGTTCTTC. This translates into CASSRKGTSGTITYNEQFF.

This clone appeared once. This rearrangement joins TRBV7-2 to TRBJ1-1; no firm D call. V lost 5 bases to trimming and J lost 5 bases, with 12 bases between them. Germline assignment: CDR1 SGHTA and CDR2 FQGNSA. This CDR3 is 13 amino acids long. CDR3 loop: CASSISPGTEAFF. Written as DNA, the CDR3 is TGTGCCAGCAGCATTTCCCCTGGGACTGAAGCTTTCTTT.

The J gene is TRBJ1-5, the V gene TRBV19, with TRBD1 matching 7 bases. Trimming cost V 1 base and J 0 bases; bases outside gene matches: 9. The CDR3 runs 18 residues. The V gene's germline CDR1 is LNHDA and CDR2 SQIVND (reference sequence). CDR3 DNA: TGTGCCAGTAGTATAGTCCGGCAGGGGGACGATAGCAATCAGCCCCAGCATTTT. The encoded protein is CASSIVRQGDDSNQPQHF.

This clone was observed once. V and J are TRBV28 and TRBJ1-2; 7 nucleotides agree with TRBD1. V was pared by 4 bases and J by 2 bases, with 10 bases of the junction left unmatched. Per the germline V gene, CDR1 is MDHEN and CDR2 is SYDVKM. CDR3 size: 16 residues. The CDR3 spells CASSSDYRDRNYGYTF. CDR3 DNA sequence: TGTGCCAGCAGTTCAGATTACCGGGACAGAAACTATGGCTACACCTTC.